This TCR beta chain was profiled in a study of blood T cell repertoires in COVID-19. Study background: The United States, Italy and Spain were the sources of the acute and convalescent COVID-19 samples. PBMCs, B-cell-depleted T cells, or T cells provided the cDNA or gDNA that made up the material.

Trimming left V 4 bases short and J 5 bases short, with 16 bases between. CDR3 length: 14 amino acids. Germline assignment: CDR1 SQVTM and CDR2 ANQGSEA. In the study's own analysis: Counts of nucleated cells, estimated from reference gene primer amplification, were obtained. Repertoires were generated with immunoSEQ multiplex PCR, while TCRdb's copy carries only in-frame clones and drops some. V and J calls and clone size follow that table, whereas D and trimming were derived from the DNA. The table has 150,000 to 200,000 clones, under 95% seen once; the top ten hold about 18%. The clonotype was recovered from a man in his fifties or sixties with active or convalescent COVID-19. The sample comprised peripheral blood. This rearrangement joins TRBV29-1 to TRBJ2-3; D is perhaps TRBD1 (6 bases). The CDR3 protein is CSVGGRAYGDTQYF. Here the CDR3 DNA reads TGCAGCGTTGGGGGGCGGGCATACGGAGATACGCAGTATTTT.